A single sample is the source of the 10 T cell receptor beta chains below, sequenced in a study of CD8+ T cells in alopecia areata. Extraction of RNA preceded its reverse transcription into cDNA, which served as the sequencing template. Profiled with immunoSEQ multiplex PCR; TCRdb holds only in-frame clones, not every one. Sampling found roughly 3,000 clones, none seen once. Material: lesional skin. The receptors were sampled from a C3H/HeJ mouse with alopecia areata. MHC haplotype here: H2-k.

This clone was counted at least ten times. The germline and genes are mouse ones. The read stops 4 residues short of the end of the CDR3; the missing end is completed from the germline J gene. This chain joins TRBV1 and TRBJ2-5; TRBD2 matches 10 bases. This CDR3 spans 16 amino acids. The junction had 3 bases not matched to a gene; V was cut back by 3 bases and J by 0 bases. Looked up from germline, CDR1 is NSQYPW and CDR2 is LRSPGD (reference sequence). The CDR3 protein is CTCSATGGLNQDTQYF. The CDR3 bases that were read are TGCACCTGCAGTGCGACTGGGGGGCTTAACCAAGAC.

This clone showed up many times. Mouse names are used for the genes. The sequence runs out 4 residues before the end of the CDR3; the remainder is reconstructed from the germline J gene. This sequence joins TRBV29 and TRBJ1-2, with D possibly TRBD1 on 6 matching bases. With 6 bases removed from V and 3 bases from J, the gap between germline ends came to 8 bases. Germline V CDR1 and CDR2: MSHET, SYDVDS. The CDR3 consists of 12 residues. The CDR3 loop is CASSSGDSDYTF. The CDR3 bases that were read are TGTGCTAGCAGCTCAGGGGACTCC.

This clone was counted at least ten times. Genes here carry mouse names. Sequencing ends 4 residues short of the CDR3 end; the germline J gene provides the rest. The genes are TRBV13-1 and TRBJ2-3; 11 bases line up with TRBD2. The V gene's germline CDR1 is NSHNY and CDR2 SYGAGN. The CDR3 is 15 amino acids. The part of the CDR3 DNA that was read is TGTGCCAGCAGTGATGACTGGGGGGGCGGAGAA. Translated, it gives CASSDDWGGGE. The complete CDR3 sequence is CASSDDWGGGETLYF.

This clone appeared many times. Gene names are the mouse ones. The CDR3 sequence is CASGWIGTNAEQFF. The sequenced CDR3 bases are TGTGCCAGCGGCTGGATCGGGACAAATGCT. The chain employs TRBV13-3 and TRBJ2-1; D perhaps matches TRBD1 (6 bases). The read terminates 4 residues ahead of where the CDR3 ends, so the germline J gene completes it. The V end was cut by 7 bases, the J end by 5 bases, with 16 bases between. Germline CDR1 reads NNHDY; CDR2 reads SYVADS. This CDR3 has 14 residues.

This clone was found many times. Gene names refer to mouse genes. The CDR3 end falls 4 residues outside the read, so it is completed with the germline J gene. J is TRBJ2-1 and V is TRBV13-1; 11 nucleotides agree with TRBD2. V was pared by 0 bases and J by 1 base, with 0 bases of the junction left unmatched. The V gene's germline CDR1 is NSHNY and CDR2 SYGAGN. There are 16 residues in the CDR3. The part of the CDR3 DNA that was read is TGTGCCAGCAGTGATGGACTGGGGGGGAACTATGCT. This gives the protein CASSDGLGGNYA. The entire CDR3 protein reads CASSDGLGGNYAEQFF.

This clone has a handful of counts. TCRdb and the translated DNA give different amino acids at residue 13; the protein presented here is the one translated from the DNA. This likely stems from a read error, as it lies one base from a far larger clone. Gene names denote mouse genes. Read sequence stops 3 residues before the CDR3 end, and the germline J gene provides the missing end. The V and J genes are TRBV12-1 and TRBJ1-3; 7 bases are shared with TRBD1. This CDR3 has 16 amino acids. Looked up from germline, CDR1 is SGHSN and CDR2 is HYEKVE. The chain's CDR3 is CASPLGTAASGNTLYF. CDR3 DNA (partial): TGTGCCAGCCCTCTAGGGACAGCCGCTTCTGGAAATACG. Combining the CDR3 with reference TRBV12-1 and TRBJ1-3 gives the whole variable domain DSGVVQSPRHIIKEKGGRSVLTCIPISGHSNVVWYQQTLGKELKFLIQHYEKVERDKGFLPSRFSVQQFDDYHSEMNMSALELEDSAMYFCASPLGTAASGNTLYFGEGSRLIVV.

The table lists this clone with many counts. Gene names refer to mouse genes. The CDR3 end is not reached by the read, which stops 4 residues before it; the germline J gene fills it in. The chain combines TRBV17 with TRBJ2-7; no reliable D call. The CDR3 consists of 11 residues. Germline-derived CDR1 and CDR2 are MNHDT and YYDKIL. The sequenced part of the CDR3 DNA is TGTGCTAGCAGTAGACAATAT. The encoded protein is CASSRQY. In full, the CDR3 is CASSRQYEQYF.

In its sample, this clone was seen many times. Each gene name is a mouse one. The CDR3 bases that were read are TGTGCCAGCAGTGGGGGACAGAACACA. Translated, it gives CASSGGQNT. The full CDR3 reads CASSGGQNTEVFF. This chain links TRBV13-3 with TRBJ1-1, with a weak D call TRBD1 (5 bases). The read halts 4 residues ahead of the CDR3 end, with the missing end drawn from the germline J gene. CDR3 length: 13 residues. In germline, CDR1 is NNHDY, CDR2 SYVADS. V shed 3 bases and J shed 0 bases, with 6 bases lying between them.

This clone was recorded a few times. The TCRdb protein and the DNA translation do not line up at residue 12; the protein shown here was made by translating the DNA. Mouse gene names apply. The read terminates 3 residues before the CDR3 end, so the remaining end is supplied by the germline J gene. The chain links TRBV14 to TRBJ1-3, with 10 bases fitting TRBD1. The V segment lost 5 bases and the J segment 4 bases; nucleotides outside the gene matches: 6. The CDR3 is 15 residues long. Germline CDR1 SGHDT, CDR2 FRDEAV. CDR3 bases read: TGTGCCAGCAGCCCCGGGACAGGGGTCGGAAATACG. Protein: CASSPGTGVGNT. The whole CDR3 protein reads CASSPGTGVGNTLYF.

This clone was recorded many times. The germline and genes are mouse ones. The CDR3 here is CASSQDWGHYAEQFF. CDR3 DNA (partial): TGTGCCAGCAGCCAAGACTGGGGCCACTATGCT. J is TRBJ2-1 and V is TRBV5, with TRBD2 as a possible D gene (6 bases). The read terminates 4 residues before the CDR3 end, so the remaining end is supplied by the germline J gene. The CDR3 contains 15 residues. Germline-derived CDR1 and CDR2 are LGHNA and YNLKQL (reference sequence). V dropped 0 bases and J dropped 2 bases, with 8 bases sitting between them.